Listed below are T cell receptor beta chains from one sample, sequenced in a study of shared clonotypes between healthy human individuals. Data came from immunoSEQ multiplex PCR; TCRdb stores just in-frame clones and leaves some out. The sample carries some 700,000 clones, 90% recorded once. Source material: memory CD8+ T cells from PBMCs. The source of these receptors is a man aged 18 to 30 in good health. Some clones in this sample may be carry-over from other donors' samples. Each CDR3 is given with its conserved first and last residue. D genes are given only for firm matches. Rows give clone size only sometimes, using once, few, many, or a class for an expanded clone.

d_call,j_call,v_call,clone_size,cdr3_aa,cdr3_nt
TRBD1,TRBJ2-3,TRBV5-8,NA,CASSFGTGTTDTQYF,TGTGCCAGCAGCTTTGGGACAGGGACCACAGATACGCAGTATTTT
TRBD2,TRBJ2-7,TRBV11-2,once,CASSLTSGTTYEQYF,TGTGCCAGCAGCTTAACTAGCGGTACCACCTACGAGCAGTACTTC
NA,TRBJ2-2,TRBV6-1,NA,CASSQFDGNTGELFF,TGTGCCAGCAGTCAATTCGACGGGAACACCGGGGAGCTGTTTTTT
TRBD1,TRBJ2-7,TRBV4-1,NA,CASSQGTGTGEQYF,TGCGCCAGCAGCCAGGGGACAGGGACAGGAGAGCAGTACTTC
NA,TRBJ2-7,TRBV28,NA,CASRRDSRSYEQYF,TGTGCCAGCAGAAGGGACTCCCGCTCCTACGAGCAGTACTTC
NA,TRBJ1-2,TRBV7-8,NA,CASSLREGGFLGYTF,TGTGCCAGCAGCTTGCGGGAGGGGGGGTTCTTAGGCTACACCTTC
NA,TRBJ1-5,TRBV15,NA,CATSRDRGRNQPQHF,TGTGCCACCAGCAGAGATCGTGGTAGAAATCAGCCCCAGCATTTT
NA,TRBJ1-2,TRBV7-4,NA,CASSMQTRKTYGYTF,TGTGCCAGCAGCATGCAGACTCGAAAGACCTATGGCTACACCTTC
TRBD1,TRBJ2-6,TRBV6-1,NA,CASSEPGTAYLSGANVLTF,TGTGCCAGCAGTGAACCCGGGACAGCTTACCTCTCTGGGGCCAACGTCCTGACTTTC
NA,TRBJ2-3,TRBV29-1,NA,CSLLLGDTQYF,TGCAGCTTACTCCTAGGAGATACGCAGTATTTT
NA,TRBJ1-2,TRBV4-1,NA,CASRPGSSGRGYTF,TGCGCCAGCAGACCCGGGAGTTCCGGGAGAGGCTACACCTTC
NA,TRBJ2-7,TRBV19,NA,CASTPGRSTSYEQYF,TGTGCCAGTACCCCAGGACGAAGCACCTCCTACGAGCAGTACTTC
TRBD1,TRBJ1-6,TRBV7-9,NA,CASSLGQGSSPLHF,TGTGCCAGCAGCTTAGGACAGGGTTCTTCACCCCTCCACTTT
NA,TRBJ2-2,TRBV27,NA,CASSYLNTGELFF,TGTGCCAGCAGCTACCTGAACACCGGGGAGCTGTTTTTT
NA,TRBJ1-5,TRBV6-1,NA,CASSEGAYSNQPQHF,TGTGCCAGCAGTGAAGGAGCGTATAGCAATCAGCCCCAGCATTTT
TRBD2,TRBJ2-2,TRBV7-9,NA,CASSLPRGLAGVSAGELFF,TGTGCCAGCAGCCTGCCGAGGGGACTAGCGGGAGTCTCGGCCGGGGAGCTGTTTTTT
NA,TRBJ1-1,TRBV29-1,few,CSVVGQNTEAFF,TGCAGCGTTGTAGGGCAGAACACTGAAGCTTTCTTT
TRBD1,TRBJ2-7,TRBV5-4,NA,CASSGDRVRENEQYF,TGTGCCAGCAGCGGGGACAGGGTGAGGGAAAACGAGCAGTACTTC
NA,TRBJ2-2,TRBV28,NA,CASSPRALAGELFF,TGTGCCAGCAGCCCCAGGGCCCTCGCCGGGGAGCTGTTTTTT
NA,TRBJ1-1,TRBV11-2,NA,CASRYRVNTEAFF,TGTGCCAGCAGGTACAGGGTGAACACTGAAGCTTTCTTT
NA,TRBJ2-7,TRBV11-2,NA,CASSLGRGQIYEQYF,TGTGCCAGCAGCTTAGGAAGAGGGCAGATCTACGAGCAGTACTTC
NA,TRBJ2-5,TRBV28,NA,CASTSLYDETQYF,TGTGCCAGCACCTCTTTGTACGACGAGACCCAGTACTTC
TRBD1,TRBJ1-2,TRBV7-9,NA,CASSYGTAPYGYTF,TGTGCCAGCAGCTATGGGACAGCGCCCTATGGCTACACCTTC
NA,TRBJ2-6,TRBV6-5,NA,CASSRERSGANVLTF,TGTGCCAGCAGTAGGGAGAGATCTGGGGCCAACGTCCTGACTTTC
TRBD2,TRBJ2-5,TRBV2,NA,CASSEARAGVRETQYF,TGTGCCAGCAGTGAAGCCCGAGCGGGAGTGCGGGAGACCCAGTACTTC
NA,TRBJ2-3,TRBV27,once,CASSSLSLGESTDTQYF,TGTGCCAGCAGTTCCCTCAGTCTAGGAGAAAGCACAGATACGCAGTATTTT
NA,TRBJ2-3,TRBV19,NA,CASSMGESTDTQYF,TGTGCCAGTAGTATGGGAGAAAGCACAGATACGCAGTATTTT
NA,TRBJ2-6,TRBV9,NA,CASSVGGPQLTF,TGTGCCAGCAGCGTAGGTGGGCCCCAACTGACTTTC
TRBD1,TRBJ1-4,TRBV18,NA,CASSQWTGALDETNEKLFF,TGTGCCAGCTCCCAATGGACAGGGGCCCTCGACGAAACTAATGAAAAACTGTTTTTT
TRBD2,TRBJ2-5,TRBV2,once,CASSEVSRGEGPETQYF,TGTGCCAGCAGTGAAGTGAGTCGAGGGGAGGGGCCAGAGACCCAGTACTTC
NA,TRBJ2-1,TRBV29-1,NA,CSVGRPGKNNEQFF,TGCAGCGTTGGCCGGCCCGGTAAAAACAATGAGCAGTTCTTC
NA,TRBJ1-2,TRBV29-1,NA,CSVEEPGPNYGYTF,TGCAGCGTTGAAGAACCGGGACCTAACTATGGCTACACCTTC
TRBD1,TRBJ2-4,TRBV2,NA,CASSSRQGQNIQYF,TGTGCCAGCAGTTCGAGACAGGGACAAAACATTCAGTACTTC
NA,TRBJ2-7,TRBV27,once,CASSFVVGSYEQYF,TGTGCCAGCAGTTTCGTGGTGGGCTCCTACGAGCAGTACTTC
NA,TRBJ2-3,TRBV9,few,CASSVGTPDTQYF,TGTGCCAGCAGCGTAGGGACTCCCGATACGCAGTATTTT